This TCR beta chain was captured by sequencing in a study of shared clonotypes between healthy human individuals. The study, taken as a whole, reports: What naive subsets generally showed was a larger estimated richness than memory subsets showed.

TCRdb's table, derived via immunoSEQ multiplex PCR, lists solely in-frame clones and lacks some. The sample yields about 960,000 clones, about 80% seen once. Germline V gene lookup returns CDR1 LNHDA and CDR2 SQIVND (reference sequence). Trimming cost V 5 bases and J 0 bases, with 13 bases left between them. This CDR3 has 15 amino acids. Turning to this clone: Its specificity is not known.

The chain combines TRBV19 with TRBJ1-1; D is unresolved. The sample consisted of memory CD4+ T cells sorted from blood. Subset here: CD45RA-negative fraction. This TCR derives from a man younger than 35 in good health. CDR3 sequence: CASSFSALMNTEAFF. CDR3 sequence (DNA): TGTGCCAGTAGTTTTTCCGCACTAATGAACACTGAAGCTTTCTTT.